This T cell receptor beta chain was identified during a study of blood T cell repertoires in COVID-19. Background on the study: Donors in the United States, Italy and Spain gave samples during acute or convalescent COVID-19. PBMCs, B-cell-depleted T cells, or T cells provided the cDNA or gDNA that made up the material.

In the source study's methods: Reference gene primer amplification yielded estimated nucleated cell counts. TCRdb keeps only in-frame clones here, not all; method: immunoSEQ multiplex PCR. That table supplies the V and J calls and clone size; D and trimming were determined from the DNA. The table records 68,000 or so clones, around 83% of them present only once. The CDR3 contains 15 residues. Germline V lookup: CDR1 MNHEY, CDR2 SVGAGI. Trimming cost V 7 bases and J 2 bases, with 18 bases left between them. The sample comprised peripheral blood. The chain joins TRBV6-5 to TRBJ2-7, with D perhaps TRBD2 (6 bases). The TCR sequence derives from a man in his fifties with acute or convalescent COVID-19. CDR3 sequence: CASTGYVRGTYEQYF. As DNA, the CDR3 is TGTGCCAGCACTGGATACGTACGGGGGACCTACGAGCAGTACTTC.